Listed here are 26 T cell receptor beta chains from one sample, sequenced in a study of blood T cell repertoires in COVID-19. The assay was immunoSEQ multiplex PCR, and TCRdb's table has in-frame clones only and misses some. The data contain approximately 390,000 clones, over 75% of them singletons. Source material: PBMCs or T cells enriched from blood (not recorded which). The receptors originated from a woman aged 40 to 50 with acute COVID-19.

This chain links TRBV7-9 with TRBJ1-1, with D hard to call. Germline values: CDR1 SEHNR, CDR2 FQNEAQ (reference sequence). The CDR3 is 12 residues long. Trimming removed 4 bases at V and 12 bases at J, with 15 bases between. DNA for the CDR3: TGTGCCAGCAGCTATAAGGAGCCTTCCTCTTTCTTT. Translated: CASSYKEPSSFF.

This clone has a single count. The CDR3: CASSLRDSLYGYTF. CDR3 nucleotides: TGTGCCAGCAGCCTCCGGGACAGTCTCTATGGCTACACCTTC. This chain links TRBV14 with TRBJ1-2; 7 nucleotides agree with TRBD1. The CDR3 extends over 14 amino acids. J was trimmed by 4 bases and V by 4 bases; bases with no gene match: 6. Germline CDR1 reads SGHDN; CDR2 reads FVKESK.

The CDR3 reads CASSSGVTKGNEQFF. CDR3 nucleotide sequence: TGTGCCAGCTCCTCCGGCGTAACTAAAGGCAATGAGCAGTTCTTC. This chain connects TRBV18 to TRBJ2-1; no reliable D call. The CDR3 loop spans 15 amino acids. Trimming shortened V by 6 bases and J by 6 bases, and 18 bases separated the two germline ends. The germline gives CDR1 KGHSH, CDR2 LQKENI.

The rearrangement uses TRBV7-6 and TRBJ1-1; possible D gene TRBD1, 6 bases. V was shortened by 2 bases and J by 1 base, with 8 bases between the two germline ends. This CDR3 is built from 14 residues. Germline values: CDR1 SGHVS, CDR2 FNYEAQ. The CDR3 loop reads CASSLWGQNTEAFF. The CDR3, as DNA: TGTGCCAGCAGCTTATGGGGACAGAACACTGAAGCTTTCTTT.

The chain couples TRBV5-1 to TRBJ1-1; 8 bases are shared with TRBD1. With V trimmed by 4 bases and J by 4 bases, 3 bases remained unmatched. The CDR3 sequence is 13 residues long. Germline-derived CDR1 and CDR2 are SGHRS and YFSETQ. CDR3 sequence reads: CASSNRGATEAFF. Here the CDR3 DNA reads TGCGCCAGCAGCAACAGGGGGGCCACTGAAGCTTTCTTT.

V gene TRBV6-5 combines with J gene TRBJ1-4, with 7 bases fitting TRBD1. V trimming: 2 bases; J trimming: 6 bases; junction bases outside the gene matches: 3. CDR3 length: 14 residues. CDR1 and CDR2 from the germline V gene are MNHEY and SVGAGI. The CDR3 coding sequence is TGTGCCAGCAGTTACCGACAGGGATATGAAAAACTGTTTTTT. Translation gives CASSYRQGYEKLFF.

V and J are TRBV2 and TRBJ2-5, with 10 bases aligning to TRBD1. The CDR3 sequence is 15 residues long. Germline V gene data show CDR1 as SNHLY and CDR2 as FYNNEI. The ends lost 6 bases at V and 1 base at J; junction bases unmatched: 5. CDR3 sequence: CASRADRGFQETQYF. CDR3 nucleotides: TGTGCCAGCAGGGCGGACAGGGGGTTCCAAGAGACCCAGTACTTC.

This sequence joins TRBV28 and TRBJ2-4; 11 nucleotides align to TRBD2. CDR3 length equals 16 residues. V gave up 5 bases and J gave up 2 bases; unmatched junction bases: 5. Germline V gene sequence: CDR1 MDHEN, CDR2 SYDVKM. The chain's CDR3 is CASSPTSGGTKNIQYF. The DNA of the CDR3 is TGTGCCAGCAGTCCTACTAGCGGGGGTACCAAAAACATTCAGTACTTC.

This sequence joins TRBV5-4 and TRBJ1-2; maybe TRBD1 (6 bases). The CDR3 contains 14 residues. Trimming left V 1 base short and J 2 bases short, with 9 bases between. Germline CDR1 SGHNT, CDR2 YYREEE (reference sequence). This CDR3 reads CASSLNTGNYGYTF. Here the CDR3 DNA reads TGTGCCAGCAGCTTGAACACAGGGAACTATGGCTACACCTTC.

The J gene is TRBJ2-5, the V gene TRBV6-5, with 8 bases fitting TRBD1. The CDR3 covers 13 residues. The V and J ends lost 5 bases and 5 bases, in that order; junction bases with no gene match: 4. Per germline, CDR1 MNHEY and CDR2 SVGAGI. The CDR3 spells CASSRTGMETQYF. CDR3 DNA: TGTGCCAGCAGTAGGACAGGGATGGAGACCCAGTACTTC.

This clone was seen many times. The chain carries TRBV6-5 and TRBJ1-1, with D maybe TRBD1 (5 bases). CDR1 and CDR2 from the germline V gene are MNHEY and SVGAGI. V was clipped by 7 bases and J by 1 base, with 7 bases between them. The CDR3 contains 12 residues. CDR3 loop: CASNRGNTEAFF. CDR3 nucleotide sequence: TGTGCCAGCAATAGGGGGAACACTGAAGCTTTCTTT.

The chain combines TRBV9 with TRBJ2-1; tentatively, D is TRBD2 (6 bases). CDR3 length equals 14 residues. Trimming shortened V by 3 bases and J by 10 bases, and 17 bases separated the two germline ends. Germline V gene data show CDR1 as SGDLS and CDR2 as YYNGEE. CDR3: CASSAQLAGREQFF. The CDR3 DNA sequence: TGTGCCAGCAGCGCTCAACTAGCAGGTCGGGAGCAGTTCTTC.

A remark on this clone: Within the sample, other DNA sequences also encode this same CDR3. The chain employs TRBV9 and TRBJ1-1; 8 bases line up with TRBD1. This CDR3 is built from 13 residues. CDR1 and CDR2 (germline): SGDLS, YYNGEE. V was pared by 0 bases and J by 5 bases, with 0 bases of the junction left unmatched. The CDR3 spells CASSVGQGTEAFF. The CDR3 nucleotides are TGTGCCAGCAGCGTAGGACAGGGGACTGAAGCTTTCTTT. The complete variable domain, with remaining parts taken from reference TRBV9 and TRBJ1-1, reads DSGVTQTPKHLITATGQRVTLRCSPRSGDLSVYWYQQSLDQGLQFLIQYYNGEERAKGNILERFSAQQFPDLHSELNLSSLELGDSALYFCASSVGQGTEAFFGQGTRLTVV.

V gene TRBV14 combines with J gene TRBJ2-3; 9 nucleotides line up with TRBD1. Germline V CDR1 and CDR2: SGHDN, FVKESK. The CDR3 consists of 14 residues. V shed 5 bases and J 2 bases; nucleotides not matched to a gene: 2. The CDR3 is CASSRTGDTDTQYF. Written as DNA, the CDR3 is TGTGCCAGCAGCAGGACAGGGGACACAGATACGCAGTATTTT.

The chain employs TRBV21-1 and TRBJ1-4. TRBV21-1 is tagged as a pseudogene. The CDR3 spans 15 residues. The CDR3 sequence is CASSKNSRDREKLFF. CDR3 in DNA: TGTGCCAGCAGCAAAAATTCGAGGGATCGGGAAAAACTGTTTTTT.

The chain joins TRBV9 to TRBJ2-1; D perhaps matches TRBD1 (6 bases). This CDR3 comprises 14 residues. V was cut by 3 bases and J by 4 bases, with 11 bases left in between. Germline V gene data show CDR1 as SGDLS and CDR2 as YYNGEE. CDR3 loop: CASSARDIYNEQFF. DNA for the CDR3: TGTGCCAGCAGCGCCCGGGACATATACAATGAGCAGTTCTTC.

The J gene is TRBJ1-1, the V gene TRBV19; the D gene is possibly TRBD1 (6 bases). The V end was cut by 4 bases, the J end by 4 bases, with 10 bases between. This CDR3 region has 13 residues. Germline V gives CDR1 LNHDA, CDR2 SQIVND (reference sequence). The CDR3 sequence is CASSNRVVTEAFF. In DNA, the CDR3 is TGTGCCAGTAGTAACAGGGTTGTCACTGAAGCTTTCTTT.

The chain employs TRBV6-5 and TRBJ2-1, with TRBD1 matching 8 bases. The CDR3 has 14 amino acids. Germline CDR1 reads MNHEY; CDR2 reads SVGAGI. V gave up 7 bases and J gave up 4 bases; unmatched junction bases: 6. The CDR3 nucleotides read TGTGCCAGCACTCACAGGGGGACATACAATGAGCAGTTCTTC. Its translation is CASTHRGTYNEQFF.

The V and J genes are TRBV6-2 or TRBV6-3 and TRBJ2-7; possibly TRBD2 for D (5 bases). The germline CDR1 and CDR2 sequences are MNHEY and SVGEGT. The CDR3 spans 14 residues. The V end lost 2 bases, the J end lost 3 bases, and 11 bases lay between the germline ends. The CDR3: CASSYSGRNYEQYF. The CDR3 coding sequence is TGTGCCAGCAGTTACAGCGGACGTAACTACGAGCAGTACTTC.

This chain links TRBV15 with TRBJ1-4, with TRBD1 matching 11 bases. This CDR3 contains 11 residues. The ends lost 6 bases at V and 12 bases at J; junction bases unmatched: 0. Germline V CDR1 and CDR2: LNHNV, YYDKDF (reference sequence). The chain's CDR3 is CATRDRGQLFF. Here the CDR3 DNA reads TGTGCCACCAGGGACAGGGGGCAACTGTTTTTT. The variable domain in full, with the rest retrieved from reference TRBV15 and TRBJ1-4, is DAMVIQNPRYQVTQFGKPVTLSCSQTLNHNVMYWYQQKSSQAPKLLFHYYDKDFNNEADTPDNFQSRRPNTSFCFLDIRSPGLGDTAMYLCATRDRGQLFFGSGTQLSVL.

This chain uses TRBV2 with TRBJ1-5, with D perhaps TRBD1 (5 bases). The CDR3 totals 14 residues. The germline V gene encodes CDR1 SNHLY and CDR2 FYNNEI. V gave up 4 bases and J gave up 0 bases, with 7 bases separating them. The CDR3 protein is CASSGTPSNQPQHF. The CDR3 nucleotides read TGTGCCAGCAGTGGGACACCTAGCAATCAGCCCCAGCATTTT.

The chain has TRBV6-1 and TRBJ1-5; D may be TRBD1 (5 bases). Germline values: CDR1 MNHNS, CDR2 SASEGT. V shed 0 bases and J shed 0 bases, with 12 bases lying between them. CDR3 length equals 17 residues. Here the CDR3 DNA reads TGTGCCAGCAGTGAAGCGCTAGGGGTCTATAGCAATCAGCCCCAGCATTTT. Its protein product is CASSEALGVYSNQPQHF.

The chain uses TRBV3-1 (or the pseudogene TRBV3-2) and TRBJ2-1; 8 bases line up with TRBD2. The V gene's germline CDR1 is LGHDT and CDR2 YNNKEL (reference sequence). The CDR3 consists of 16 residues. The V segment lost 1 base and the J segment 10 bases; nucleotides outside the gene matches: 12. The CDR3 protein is CASSQAKERGFEEQFF. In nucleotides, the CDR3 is TGTGCCAGCAGCCAAGCCAAAGAGCGGGGGTTTGAGGAGCAGTTCTTC.

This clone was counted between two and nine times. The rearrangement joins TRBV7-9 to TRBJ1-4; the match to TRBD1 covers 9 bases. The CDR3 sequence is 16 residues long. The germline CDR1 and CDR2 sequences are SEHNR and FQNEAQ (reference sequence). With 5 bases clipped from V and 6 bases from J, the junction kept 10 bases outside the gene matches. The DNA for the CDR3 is TGTGCCAGCAGCCAAGGGGTCGGGACAGGGTATGAAAAACTGTTTTTT. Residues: CASSQGVGTGYEKLFF.

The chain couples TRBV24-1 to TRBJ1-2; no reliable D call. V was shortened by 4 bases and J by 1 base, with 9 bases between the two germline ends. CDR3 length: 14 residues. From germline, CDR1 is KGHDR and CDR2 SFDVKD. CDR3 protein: CATSESVFNYGYTF. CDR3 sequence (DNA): TGTGCCACCAGTGAATCGGTGTTTAACTATGGCTACACCTTC.

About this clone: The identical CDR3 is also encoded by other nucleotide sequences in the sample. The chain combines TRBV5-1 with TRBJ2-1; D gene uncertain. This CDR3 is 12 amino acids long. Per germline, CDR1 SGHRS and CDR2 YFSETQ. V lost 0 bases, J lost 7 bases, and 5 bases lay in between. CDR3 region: CASSLVRNEQFF. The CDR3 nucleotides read TGCGCCAGCAGCTTGGTACGGAATGAGCAGTTCTTC.